This entry concerns a single T cell receptor (beta chain). What it binds is unknown. The CDR3 length is 17 residues. V dropped 1 base and J dropped 1 base, with 14 bases sitting between them. Germline CDR1 is SGHTA and CDR2 is FQGNSA. The data belong to a study of cytomegalovirus exposure and HLA in healthy donors. Study results and limitations: Donor immune exposure was known only as CMV serostatus. As confirmed in vitro, three CMV-associated chains were specific for CMV antigens. Sequence variants that were highly shared formed a cluster that was likely a sequencing artifact.

Use of 60 Vbeta and 13 Jbeta primers characterized the PCR. Sequenced by immunoSEQ multiplex PCR; TCRdb stores in-frame clones only, minus some. This sample yields under 200,000 clones, of which around three quarters are seen a single time; around 1.9% belongs to the top ten. V gene TRBV7-2 combines with J gene TRBJ2-1; D may be TRBD1 (6 bases). The source material was PBMCs. The origin of this receptor is a woman aged 25 to 39 in good health and CMV-seropositive. For the CDR3, the DNA is TGTGCCAGCAGCTTAGTCACAGGGTCGGGGTCCTACAATGAGCAGTTCTTC. Protein: CASSLVTGSGSYNEQFF.